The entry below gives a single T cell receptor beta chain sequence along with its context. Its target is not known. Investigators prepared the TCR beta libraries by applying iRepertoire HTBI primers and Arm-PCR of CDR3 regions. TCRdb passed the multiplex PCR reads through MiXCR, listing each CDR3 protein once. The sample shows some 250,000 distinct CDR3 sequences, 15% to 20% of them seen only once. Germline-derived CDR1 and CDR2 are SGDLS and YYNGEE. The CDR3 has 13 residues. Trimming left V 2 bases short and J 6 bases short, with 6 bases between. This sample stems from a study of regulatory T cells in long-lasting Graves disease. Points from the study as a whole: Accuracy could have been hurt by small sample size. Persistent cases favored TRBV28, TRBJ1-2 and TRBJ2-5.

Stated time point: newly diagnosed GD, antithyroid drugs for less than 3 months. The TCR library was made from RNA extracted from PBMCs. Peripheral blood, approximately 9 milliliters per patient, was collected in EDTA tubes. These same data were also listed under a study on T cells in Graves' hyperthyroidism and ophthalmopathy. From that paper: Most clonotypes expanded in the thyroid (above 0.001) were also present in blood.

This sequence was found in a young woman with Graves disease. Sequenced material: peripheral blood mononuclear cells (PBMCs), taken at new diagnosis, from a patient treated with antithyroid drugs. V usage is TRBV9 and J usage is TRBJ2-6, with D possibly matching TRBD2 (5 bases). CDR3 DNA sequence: TGTGCCAGCAGCGTGGGAGCGGCCAACGTCCTGACTTTC. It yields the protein CASSVGAANVLTF.